The present entry profiles one TCR beta chain with its context. Germline V gene data show CDR1 as SGHRS and CDR2 as YFSETQ. The CDR3 runs to 15 residues. V lost 4 bases to trimming and J lost 2 bases, with 14 bases between them. The source of the sample is a study of blood T cell repertoires in COVID-19. Study summary: Donors in the United States, Italy and Spain gave samples during acute or convalescent COVID-19. In each case, the material was cDNA or gDNA derived from T cells, B-cell-depleted T cells, or PBMCs.

In the authors' workflow: Estimates of nucleated cell counts were drawn from the amplification of reference gene primers. The repertoire was sequenced with immunoSEQ multiplex PCR; TCRdb's copy has only in-frame clones and lacks some. V and J calls and clone size are given by that table; D and trimming were obtained from the DNA. This table has about 99,000 clones, about 80% appearing once. This TCR was sampled from a human donor in a cohort sampled during active COVID-19. The chain uses TRBV5-1 and TRBJ2-3; tentatively, D is TRBD1 (6 bases). Sequencing was carried out using peripheral blood. The CDR3 coding sequence is TGCGCCAGCAGCGTCACAGGGAGTATCACAGATACGCAGTATTTT. As protein: CASSVTGSITDTQYF. Full variable domain (remainder filled in from reference TRBV5-1 and TRBJ2-3): KAGVTQTPRYLIKTRGQQVTLSCSPISGHRSVSWYQQTPGQGLQFLFEYFSETQRNKGNFPGRFSGRQFSNSRSEMNVSTLELGDSALYLCASSVTGSITDTQYFGPGTRLTVL.